A single sample gave rise to the 28 T cell receptor beta chains below, sequenced in a study of regulatory T cells in long-lasting Graves disease. This sample's time point: newly diagnosed GD, antithyroid drugs for less than 3 months. PBMC-derived RNA was used for the TCR library. Arm-PCR with iRepertoire HTBI primers amplified the CDR3 regions for these TCR beta libraries. TCRdb re-analysed the multiplex PCR reads in MiXCR, keeping a single row per CDR3 protein. The sample includes around 400,000 distinct CDR3 sequences, around a sixth of them seen just once. This sample comprised peripheral blood mononuclear cells (PBMCs), obtained at new diagnosis, from a patient treated with antithyroid drugs. The receptors here all came from a female donor with Graves disease.

This clonotype occurred many times. The chain employs TRBV5-1 and TRBJ1-4, with D hard to call. The CDR3 totals 15 residues. Germline V gives CDR1 SGHRS, CDR2 YFSETQ. The V end lost 0 bases, the J end lost 3 bases, and 9 bases lay between the germline ends. CDR3 region: CASSLGGLANEKLFF. CDR3 DNA sequence: TGCGCCAGCAGCTTGGGTGGGTTAGCTAATGAAAAACTGTTTTTT. Full variable domain (rest looked up from reference TRBV5-1 and TRBJ1-4): KAGVTQTPRYLIKTRGQQVTLSCSPISGHRSVSWYQQTPGQGLQFLFEYFSETQRNKGNFPGRFSGRQFSNSRSEMNVSTLELGDSALYLCASSLGGLANEKLFFGSGTQLSVL.

The V call is TRBV6-1, the J call TRBJ1-5; no firm D call. Germline CDR1 and CDR2: MNHNS and SASEGT. CDR3 size: 16 residues. V was shortened by 5 bases and J by 1 base, with 15 bases between the two germline ends. As DNA, the CDR3 is TGTGCCAGCAGTCCTCCCCGGACTGGAAGCAATCAGCCCCAGCATTTT. It codes for CASSPPRTGSNQPQHF.

In its sample, this clonotype was seen many times. This sequence joins TRBV5-1 and TRBJ2-1; D might be TRBD1 or TRBD2, each matching 5 bases. The CDR3 is 12 residues long. Per germline, CDR1 SGHRS and CDR2 YFSETQ. V lost 0 bases to trimming and J lost 8 bases, with 6 bases between them. Here the CDR3 reads CASSLGDDEQFF. Written as DNA, the CDR3 is TGCGCCAGCAGCTTGGGGGACGATGAGCAGTTCTTC.

This clonotype came up many times. The chain joins TRBV24-1 to TRBJ2-2; 7 nucleotides match TRBD1. CDR1 and CDR2 (germline): KGHDR, SFDVKD. There are 18 residues in the CDR3. V shed 2 bases and J 4 bases; nucleotides not matched to a gene: 12. In nucleotides, the CDR3 is TGTGCCACCAGTGATTCTAGGACAGGTCAGTTTCGCACCGGGGAGCTGTTTTTT. Amino acids: CATSDSRTGQFRTGELFF.

At least ten counts were recorded for this clonotype. The V gene is TRBV7-2, the J gene TRBJ1-6, with 8 bases fitting TRBD1. Germline CDR1 SGHTA, CDR2 FQGNSA. There are 14 residues in the CDR3. V lost 2 bases, J lost 8 bases, and 2 bases stayed unmatched. The CDR3 loop is CASSLQGADSPLHF. CDR3 sequence (DNA): TGTGCCAGCAGCTTACAGGGGGCTGATTCACCCCTCCACTTT.

This clonotype was observed a few times. A clone one base away is much larger, so this may be a read error. The chain couples TRBV2 to TRBJ2-2, with 13 bases aligning to TRBD2. The CDR3 is made up of 15 amino acids. Germline CDR1 SNHLY, CDR2 FYNNEI. The CDR3 coding sequence is TGTGCCAGCAGGGGACTAGCGGGAAGGACCGGGGAGCTGCTTTTT. It yields the protein CASRGLAGRTGELLF.

The table lists this clonotype with many counts. V usage is TRBV20-1 and J usage is TRBJ2-7, with no clear D. Germline CDR1 DFQATT, CDR2 SNEGSKA (reference sequence). CDR3 length equals 12 residues. V gave up 6 bases and J gave up 3 bases, with 12 bases separating them. CDR3 nucleotides: TGCAGTGCCTCCGATCCGCGCTACGAGCAGTACTTC. Translating it yields CSASDPRYEQYF.

This clonotype was counted only a few times. The V gene is TRBV12-3 or TRBV12-4, the J gene TRBJ2-1; 7 nucleotides agree with TRBD2. The CDR3 runs to 14 residues. V dropped 7 bases and J dropped 4; count of bases not matched to a gene: 7. DNA of the CDR3: TGTGCCAGCACCCGGGGGGAAATTTACAATGAGCAGTTCTTC. Amino acids: CASTRGEIYNEQFF.

This clonotype has a count of ten or more. In DNA, the CDR3 is TGTGCCAGCAGTTTACGGGGGGGGCTAGCGGGAGGCACCGGGGAGCTGTTTTTT. Encoded protein: CASSLRGGLAGGTGELFF. The rearrangement uses TRBV12-3 or TRBV12-4 and TRBJ2-2; 11 positions match TRBD2. Trimming cost V 2 bases and J 4 bases; bases outside gene matches: 9. This CDR3 has 18 residues.

V is TRBV6-1 and J is TRBJ1-1, with TRBD1 as a possible D gene (6 bases). Trimming pared 6 bases from V and 5 bases from J, leaving 25 bases between. The CDR3 covers 17 residues. The germline gives CDR1 MNHNS, CDR2 SASEGT. CDR3 bases: TGTGCCAGCAGGCCCAACACTTTACAGGGTTCTGGAACTGAAGCTTTCTTT. It encodes CASRPNTLQGSGTEAFF.

This clonotype was detected ten times or more. The CDR3 loop is CASSRRDSGNTIYF. CDR3 bases: TGTGCCAGCAGCCGCAGGGATTCTGGAAACACCATATATTTT. The V and J genes are TRBV3-1 and TRBJ1-3; D may be TRBD1 (5 bases). Germline V gives CDR1 LGHDT, CDR2 YNNKEL (reference sequence). Trimming left V 4 bases short and J 1 base short, with 8 bases between. The CDR3 extends over 14 amino acids.

This chain links TRBV28 with TRBJ2-2, with 13 bases aligning to TRBD2. This CDR3 is built from 18 residues. CDR1 and CDR2 from the germline V gene are MDHEN and SYDVKM. The junction had 6 bases not matched to a gene; V was cut back by 4 bases and J by 1 base. CDR3 nucleotide sequence: TGTGCCAGCAGTTCGGGACTAGCGGGACCCATGAACACCGGGGAGCTGTTTTTT. It specifies CASSSGLAGPMNTGELFF.

This clonotype occurred many times. V is TRBV29-1 and J is TRBJ2-1; D might be TRBD1 or TRBD2, each matching 5 bases. The germline V gene encodes CDR1 SQVTM and CDR2 ANQGSEA. The CDR3 contains 13 residues. V gave up 7 bases and J gave up 6 bases, with 16 bases separating them. Here the CDR3 reads CSAVYRGVNEQFF. DNA of the CDR3: TGCAGCGCCGTTTACAGAGGGGTCAATGAGCAGTTCTTC.

This clonotype occurred many times. The chain employs TRBV9 and TRBJ2-3, with D possibly matching TRBD2 (7 bases). Germline CDR1 is SGDLS and CDR2 is YYNGEE. The CDR3 extends over 16 amino acids. The ends were cut back, 2 bases at V and 2 bases at J, with 15 bases in the middle. In DNA, the CDR3 is TGTGCCAGCAGCGTTATGGGGGGGCCAGCCACAGATACGCAGTATTTT. This translates into CASSVMGGPATDTQYF.

This chain links TRBV7-9 with TRBJ1-4, with 8 bases fitting TRBD1. CDR1 is SEHNR and CDR2 is FQNEAQ in the germline V gene (reference sequence). The CDR3 has 14 amino acids. The V and J ends lost 5 bases and 5 bases, in that order; junction bases with no gene match: 4. CDR3 in amino acids: CASSMGQVNEKLFF. For the CDR3, the DNA is TGTGCCAGCAGCATGGGACAGGTGAATGAAAAACTGTTTTTT. Based on the CDR3 plus reference TRBV7-9 and TRBJ1-4, the full variable domain is DTGVSQNPRHKITKRGQNVTFRCDPISEHNRLYWYRQTLGQGPEFLTYFQNEAQLEKSRLLSDRFSAERPKGSFSTLEIQRTEQGDSAMYLCASSMGQVNEKLFFGSGTQLSVL.

This clonotype was found many times. In DNA, the CDR3 is TGTGCCAGTGGGACTAGCGTATACAATGAGCAGTTCTTC. Translated: CASGTSVYNEQFF. The chain has TRBV11-2 and TRBJ2-1, with 10 bases lining up with TRBD2. Germline V gene data show CDR1 as SGHAT and CDR2 as FQNNGV. V was pared by 9 bases and J by 4 bases, with 3 bases of the junction left unmatched. This CDR3 comprises 13 residues. Supplemented by reference TRBV11-2 and TRBJ2-1, the full variable domain reads EAGVAQSPRYKIIEKRQSVAFWCNPISGHATLYWYQQILGQGPKLLIQFQNNGVVDDSQLPKDRFSAERLKGVDSTLKIQPAKLEDSAVYLCASGTSVYNEQFFGPGTRLTVL.

This clonotype was recorded at least ten times. The V gene is TRBV27, the J gene TRBJ2-1, with 11 bases fitting TRBD2. CDR1 and CDR2 from the germline V gene are MNHEY and SMNVEV (reference sequence). This CDR3 region has 15 residues. J gave up 8 bases and V 6 bases, and 9 bases lay outside the gene matches. CDR3: CASSLTSGSWDEQFF. The CDR3 bases are TGTGCCAGCAGCCTAACTAGCGGGAGTTGGGATGAGCAGTTCTTC.

The sample holds a few counts of this clonotype. V and J are TRBV27 and TRBJ2-7, with 7 positions matching TRBD2. The trim removed 6 bases at V and 0 bases at J, leaving 5 bases unmatched. The CDR3 totals 14 residues. Germline CDR1 reads MNHEY; CDR2 reads SMNVEV (reference sequence). CDR3 region: CASREGGGSYEQYF. In DNA, the CDR3 is TGTGCCAGCAGGGAAGGCGGGGGCTCCTACGAGCAGTACTTC.

This clonotype was observed a handful of times. V and J are TRBV18 and TRBJ2-1; 8 nucleotides agree with TRBD2. V lost 6 bases to trimming and J lost 4 bases; unmatched junction nucleotides: 11. The germline V gene has CDR1 KGHSH and CDR2 LQKENI. This CDR3 has 16 residues. CDR3 protein: CASSRKAGELYNEQFF. DNA for the CDR3: TGTGCCAGCTCGCGGAAAGCGGGAGAGCTATACAATGAGCAGTTCTTC.

This clonotype has only a few counts. In nucleotides, the CDR3 is TGTGCCAGCAGTTACTCTGGGGGGGGACAGGGGGCCGATACGCAGTATTTT. Amino acid sequence: CASSYSGGGQGADTQYF. The J gene is TRBJ2-3, the V gene TRBV6-5; the match to TRBD1 covers 12 bases. V shed 0 bases and J 6 bases; nucleotides not matched to a gene: 7. Per the germline V gene, CDR1 is MNHEY and CDR2 is SVGAGI. CDR3 length: 17 residues.

Many counts were recorded for this clonotype. This chain joins TRBV7-2 and TRBJ2-3; D remains ambiguous. The CDR3 loop spans 11 amino acids. From germline, CDR1 is SGHTA and CDR2 FQGNSA. With 3 bases removed from V and 10 bases from J, the gap between germline ends came to 8 bases. CDR3 sequence: CASSFGSPQYF. CDR3 sequence (DNA): TGTGCCAGCAGCTTTGGCTCTCCGCAGTATTTT.

This clonotype was seen ten or more times. The chain couples TRBV2 to TRBJ2-1; TRBD2 matches 12 bases. V dropped 8 bases and J dropped 8; count of bases not matched to a gene: 1. Per germline, CDR1 SNHLY and CDR2 FYNNEI. The CDR3 totals 12 residues. The CDR3 reads CASLAGGDEQFF. The CDR3 nucleotides read TGTGCCAGCCTAGCGGGAGGGGATGAGCAGTTCTTC.

This clonotype has only a few counts. The chain employs TRBV29-1 and TRBJ1-2; D might be TRBD1 (5 bases). CDR3 length: 16 amino acids. Looked up from germline, CDR1 is SQVTM and CDR2 is ANQGSEA. V was shortened by 2 bases and J by 5 bases, with 21 bases between the two germline ends. CDR3 coding DNA: TGCAGCGTTGAATCCAGGGAGAGTTTTTGGACTTATGGCTACACCTTC. It encodes CSVESRESFWTYGYTF. Looking up the rest from reference TRBV29-1 and TRBJ1-2 gives the full variable domain: SAVISQKPSRDICQRGTSLTIQCQVDSQVTMMFWYRQQPGQSLTLIATANQGSEATYESGFVIDKFPISRPNLTFSTLTVSNMSPEDSSIYLCSVESRESFWTYGYTFGSGTRLTVV.

This clonotype was found many times. The CDR3 DNA follows: TGCAGCTCGTATCGACAGGGCATCCTCAATGAGCAGTTCTTC. It specifies CSSYRQGILNEQFF. The chain employs TRBV29-1 and TRBJ2-1; TRBD1 matches 7 bases. V was clipped by 8 bases and J by 6 bases; unmatched bases: 13. CDR1 and CDR2 from the germline V gene are SQVTM and ANQGSEA. The CDR3 has 14 amino acids.

This clonotype has ten or more counts. This chain connects TRBV7-9 to TRBJ2-4; no firm D call. Trimming stripped 3 bases from V and 5 bases from J, with 8 bases between. Germline CDR1 SEHNR, CDR2 FQNEAQ (reference sequence). The CDR3 runs to 13 residues. DNA for the CDR3: TGTGCCAGCAGCTTCGAGCCACAAAACATTCAGTACTTC. Translating it yields CASSFEPQNIQYF.

This clonotype was found many times. This chain links TRBV29-1 with TRBJ2-5; 10 positions agree with TRBD1. CDR3 length: 16 amino acids. CDR1 and CDR2 from the germline V gene are SQVTM and ANQGSEA. With V trimmed by 7 bases and J by 5 bases, 16 bases remained unmatched. The CDR3 DNA reads TGCAGCGCCATACCGGAGTGGGACAGGGGTAGGGAGACCCAGTACTTC. This gives the protein CSAIPEWDRGRETQYF.

This clonotype appeared many times. The chain recombines TRBV6-1 with TRBJ1-4; TRBD1 might be the D (6 bases). The CDR3 covers 14 residues. Looked up from germline, CDR1 is MNHNS and CDR2 is SASEGT. V was shortened by 0 bases and J by 8 bases, with 10 bases between the two germline ends. This CDR3 reads CASSEAGGYEKLFF. In DNA form, the CDR3 reads TGTGCCAGCAGTGAAGCTGGGGGCTACGAAAAACTGTTTTTT.

This clonotype came up many times. The rearrangement uses TRBV20-1 and TRBJ2-3, with 9 bases lining up with TRBD1. Germline V gives CDR1 DFQATT, CDR2 SNEGSKA (reference sequence). V lost 6 bases to trimming and J lost 3 bases; unmatched junction nucleotides: 7. This CDR3 has 14 residues. The CDR3 sequence: CSAGGTGWTDTQYF. The CDR3 coding sequence is TGCAGTGCCGGTGGGACAGGGTGGACAGATACGCAGTATTTT.